A single sample gave rise to the 2 T cell receptor beta chains below, sequenced in a study of T cell responses to AZD1222 COVID-19 vaccine. The method was immunoSEQ multiplex PCR; TCRdb's version includes in-frame clones alone and lacks a portion of them. The table records tens of thousands of clones, 88% of them present only once. Sequences were derived from peripheral blood, sampled on day 0 of AZD1222 vaccination. The receptors originated from an adult in good health.

This clone turned up a few times. The chain recombines TRBV19 with TRBJ2-7, with D possibly being TRBD2 (6 bases). Germline values: CDR1 LNHDA, CDR2 SQIVND (reference sequence). Trimming stripped 6 bases from V and 3 bases from J, with 15 bases between. The CDR3 spans 14 residues. In DNA, the CDR3 is TGTGCCAGTAGACCCGGGACTCTGCTCTACGAGCAGTACTTC. This sequence encodes CASRPGTLLYEQYF.

This chain connects TRBV19 to TRBJ2-7, with 9 bases fitting TRBD2. This CDR3 has 14 residues. V shed 5 bases, J shed 4 bases, and the junction held 6 bases outside the gene matches. The germline CDR1 and CDR2 sequences are LNHDA and SQIVND (reference sequence). CDR3 nucleotides: TGTGCCAGTAGTTCAGCGGGAGGCGGTTACGAGCAGTACTTC. Protein: CASSSAGGGYEQYF.